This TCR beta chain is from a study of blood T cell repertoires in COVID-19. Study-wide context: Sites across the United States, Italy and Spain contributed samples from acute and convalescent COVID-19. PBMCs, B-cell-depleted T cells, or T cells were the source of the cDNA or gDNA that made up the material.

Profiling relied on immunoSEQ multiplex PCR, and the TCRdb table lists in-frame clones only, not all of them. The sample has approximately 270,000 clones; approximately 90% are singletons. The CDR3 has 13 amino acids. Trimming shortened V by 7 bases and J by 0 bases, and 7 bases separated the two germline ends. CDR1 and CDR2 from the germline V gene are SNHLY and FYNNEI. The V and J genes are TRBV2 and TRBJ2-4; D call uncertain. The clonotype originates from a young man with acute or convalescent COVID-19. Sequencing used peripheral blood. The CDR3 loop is CASTQEAKNIQYF. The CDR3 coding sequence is TGTGCCAGCACTCAGGAAGCCAAAAACATTCAGTACTTC. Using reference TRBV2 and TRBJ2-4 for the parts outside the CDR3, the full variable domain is EPEVTQTPSHQVTQMGQEVILRCVPISNHLYFYWYRQILGQKVEFLVSFYNNEISEKSEIFDDQFSVERPDGSNFTLKIRSTKLEDSAMYFCASTQEAKNIQYFGAGTRLSVL.